The rows below give T cell receptor beta chains drawn from one sample of a study of T cells in Graves' hyperthyroidism and ophthalmopathy. TCRdb re-analysed the multiplex PCR reads in MiXCR, keeping a single row per CDR3 protein. The sample has fewer than 400,000 distinct CDR3 sequences; roughly 13% are singletons. What was sequenced was blood. The origin of the receptors is a man over 45 with Graves' ophthalmopathy. Each CDR3 is given with its conserved first and last residue. The D gene is left open where the match is weak. A clone size is listed for some rows: how often the clone was seen (once, few, many), or a class if it is expanded.

clone_size: NA
j_call: TRBJ2-2
d_call: NA
v_call: TRBV24-1
cdr3_nt: TGTGCCACCAGTGATTCGCACAGGAGAAACACCGGGGAGCTGTTTTTT
cdr3_aa: CATSDSHRRNTGELFF

clone_size: few
j_call: TRBJ2-1
d_call: TRBD2
v_call: TRBV19
cdr3_nt: TGTGCCACACTAGCGGGGTACAATGAGCAGTTCTTC
cdr3_aa: CATLAGYNEQFF

clone_size: NA
j_call: TRBJ2-7
d_call: NA
v_call: TRBV19
cdr3_nt: TGTGCCAGTAGTACGGCCGGCAGGGCCCACGAGCAGTACTTC
cdr3_aa: CASSTAGRAHEQYF

clone_size: NA
j_call: TRBJ2-5
d_call: TRBD2
v_call: TRBV27
cdr3_nt: TGTGCCAGCAGTTTTTGGGCTAGCGGCCAAGAGACCCAGTACTTC
cdr3_aa: CASSFWASGQETQYF

clone_size: many
j_call: TRBJ2-1
d_call: NA
v_call: TRBV20-1
cdr3_nt: TGCAGTGCTAGCACCAGGGAGATGCTACCAAATGAGCAGTTCTTC
cdr3_aa: CSASTREMLPNEQFF

clone_size: many
j_call: TRBJ2-5
d_call: NA
v_call: TRBV5-6
cdr3_nt: TGTGCCAGCAGCTTCTGGACCAAGCTTATGCAAGAGACCCAGTACTTC
cdr3_aa: CASSFWTKLMQETQYF

clone_size: NA
j_call: TRBJ1-4
d_call: NA
v_call: TRBV6-4
cdr3_nt: TGTGCCAGCGTCCCTCCGACGGGAACTAATGAAAAACTGTTTTTT
cdr3_aa: CASVPPTGTNEKLFF

clone_size: many
j_call: TRBJ1-2
d_call: TRBD1
v_call: TRBV6-1
cdr3_nt: TGTGCCAGCCGGGACAGGGCCCCGGCGGTGGGCTACACCTTC
cdr3_aa: CASRDRAPAVGYTF

clone_size: few
j_call: TRBJ1-2
d_call: NA
v_call: TRBV11-2
cdr3_nt: TGTGCCAGCAGCTTTGCGGGCCCGACTAACTATGGCTACACCTTC
cdr3_aa: CASSFAGPTNYGYTF

clone_size: many
j_call: TRBJ2-7
d_call: NA
v_call: TRBV29-1
cdr3_nt: TGCAGCGTTGAGGGGCCGCCAGGGGGGCGCGACTACGAGCAGTACTTC
cdr3_aa: CSVEGPPGGRDYEQYF

clone_size: few
j_call: TRBJ2-7
d_call: TRBD1
v_call: TRBV10-2
cdr3_nt: TGCGCCAGCACCAGACCATCCGGGACAGGGAGGGACGAGCAGTACTTC
cdr3_aa: CASTRPSGTGRDEQYF

clone_size: many
j_call: TRBJ1-2
d_call: NA
v_call: TRBV7-2
cdr3_nt: TGTGCCAGCAGCCCAGGGTTGTCCGGCTACACCTTC
cdr3_aa: CASSPGLSGYTF

clone_size: many
j_call: TRBJ2-4
d_call: NA
v_call: TRBV20-1
cdr3_nt: TGCAGTGCCCAGCAGATTGCTGGGGCCAAAAACATTCAGTACTTC
cdr3_aa: CSAQQIAGAKNIQYF

clone_size: NA
j_call: TRBJ2-1
d_call: NA
v_call: TRBV7-9
cdr3_nt: TGTGCCAGCAGCGATCAAACGCCAAATGAGCAGTTCTTC
cdr3_aa: CASSDQTPNEQFF

clone_size: NA
j_call: TRBJ2-4
d_call: TRBD1
v_call: TRBV20-1
cdr3_nt: TGCAGTGCTAGTCCCGGACAGGAAAACATTCAGTACTTC
cdr3_aa: CSASPGQENIQYF

clone_size: many
j_call: TRBJ1-2
d_call: NA
v_call: TRBV2
cdr3_nt: TGTGCCAGCAGCGTTTACGGAGCTACCTATGGCTACACCTTC
cdr3_aa: CASSVYGATYGYTF

clone_size: NA
j_call: TRBJ2-7
d_call: NA
v_call: TRBV3-1
cdr3_nt: TGTGCCAGCAGCCAGGACCCCACCCTCCGGCAGTACTTC
cdr3_aa: CASSQDPTLRQYF

clone_size: many
j_call: TRBJ1-5
d_call: NA
v_call: TRBV20-1
cdr3_nt: TGCAGTGCTAGAGATCCCCTGGGGCAAATAAATCAGCCCCAGCATTTT
cdr3_aa: CSARDPLGQINQPQHF

clone_size: many
j_call: TRBJ2-3
d_call: NA
v_call: TRBV20-1
cdr3_nt: TGCAGTCTTCCCGTAACTAGCACAGATACGCAGTATTTT
cdr3_aa: CSLPVTSTDTQYF

clone_size: NA
j_call: TRBJ2-2
d_call: NA
v_call: TRBV7-9
cdr3_nt: TGTGCCAGCAGCTTAGGACAGTACGCGAACACCGGGGAGCTGTTTTTT
cdr3_aa: CASSLGQYANTGELFF

clone_size: many
j_call: TRBJ1-1
d_call: TRBD1
v_call: TRBV4-2
cdr3_nt: TGTGCCAGCAGCCAGCCACAGGGGGTTGAAGCTTTCTTT
cdr3_aa: CASSQPQGVEAFF

clone_size: many
j_call: TRBJ2-2
d_call: NA
v_call: TRBV10-1
cdr3_nt: TGCGCCAGCAGTGAGTCAGGGGGACCCGGGGAGCTGTTTTTT
cdr3_aa: CASSESGGPGELFF

clone_size: many
j_call: TRBJ2-1
d_call: NA
v_call: TRBV20-1
cdr3_nt: TGCAGTGCAGAGCTCCGATTCAATGAGCAGTTCTTC
cdr3_aa: CSAELRFNEQFF

clone_size: NA
j_call: TRBJ2-3
d_call: TRBD2
v_call: TRBV5-1
cdr3_nt: TGCGCCAGCTACTCCGTAGCGGGAGGGCCCGCAGATACGCAGTATTTT
cdr3_aa: CASYSVAGGPADTQYF

clone_size: NA
j_call: TRBJ1-3
d_call: TRBD1
v_call: TRBV19
cdr3_nt: TGTGCCAGTAGCTGGGACAGCAAAACTCGAAACACCATATATTTT
cdr3_aa: CASSWDSKTRNTIYF

clone_size: NA
j_call: TRBJ2-7
d_call: TRBD2
v_call: TRBV7-9
cdr3_nt: TGTGCCAGCAGCAATAGAGGGAGGGGCGGGACCTCCTACGAGCAGTACTTC
cdr3_aa: CASSNRGRGGTSYEQYF

clone_size: NA
j_call: TRBJ1-5
d_call: NA
v_call: TRBV7-9
cdr3_nt: TGTGCCAGCAGCGAGAACAGTCAGGGGCAGCCCCAGCATTTT
cdr3_aa: CASSENSQGQPQHF

clone_size: many
j_call: TRBJ1-1
d_call: NA
v_call: TRBV12-3/TRBV12-4
cdr3_nt: TGTGCCAGCAGTCTCTCAGAGAACACTGAAGCTTTCTTT
cdr3_aa: CASSLSENTEAFF

clone_size: NA
j_call: TRBJ2-7
d_call: TRBD2
v_call: TRBV24-1
cdr3_nt: TGTGCCACCACCAGACTAGCGGGAGTGGGGTCCCCCTACGAGCAGTACTTC
cdr3_aa: CATTRLAGVGSPYEQYF

clone_size: many
j_call: TRBJ1-5
d_call: TRBD1
v_call: TRBV2
cdr3_nt: TGTGCCAGCAGGCCGACAGGGCTTCAGCCCCAGCATTTT
cdr3_aa: CASRPTGLQPQHF

clone_size: many
j_call: TRBJ1-2
d_call: TRBD1
v_call: TRBV28
cdr3_nt: TGTGCCAGCAGTTCCTTGCTTAAACAGGGGTGGGACTATGGCTACACCTTC
cdr3_aa: CASSSLLKQGWDYGYTF

clone_size: many
j_call: TRBJ1-2
d_call: NA
v_call: TRBV20-1
cdr3_nt: TGCCTAGTAGAGTTCCAGGGCTCCCTAGGTGGCTACACCTTC
cdr3_aa: CLVEFQGSLGGYTF

clone_size: few
j_call: TRBJ2-2
d_call: NA
v_call: TRBV12-3/TRBV12-4
cdr3_nt: TGTGCCAGCAGTTTAGGGGGCGCTTTCACCGGGGAGCTGCTTTTT
cdr3_aa: CASSLGGAFTGELLF

clone_size: many
j_call: TRBJ2-7
d_call: TRBD2
v_call: TRBV5-1
cdr3_nt: TGCGCCAGCAGCTTGGAGGTAGCGGGAGGCGCCTACGAGCAGTACTTC
cdr3_aa: CASSLEVAGGAYEQYF

clone_size: few
j_call: TRBJ2-1
d_call: NA
v_call: TRBV25-1
cdr3_nt: TGTGCCAGCAGTGAATGGGGTACCACTGACAATGAGCAGTTCTTC
cdr3_aa: CASSEWGTTDNEQFF

clone_size: NA
j_call: TRBJ2-7
d_call: NA
v_call: TRBV12-5
cdr3_nt: TGTGTTAGTGGTCTCCCCCCGGGGCAGGGGTCGTCCTACGAGCAGTACTTC
cdr3_aa: CVSGLPPGQGSSYEQYF

clone_size: few
j_call: TRBJ1-5
d_call: NA
v_call: TRBV6-1
cdr3_nt: TGTGCCAGCAAGGCCCTGGAGCCCCAGCATTTT
cdr3_aa: CASKALEPQHF

clone_size: many
j_call: TRBJ1-3
d_call: NA
v_call: TRBV3-1
cdr3_nt: TGTGCCAGCAGCCAAGATCTAGGCGGAAACACCATATATTTT
cdr3_aa: CASSQDLGGNTIYF

clone_size: few
j_call: TRBJ2-3
d_call: NA
v_call: TRBV18
cdr3_nt: TGTGCCAGCACCCAGGGTGGAGATACGCAGTATTTT
cdr3_aa: CASTQGGDTQYF

clone_size: NA
j_call: TRBJ2-7
d_call: TRBD1
v_call: TRBV11-2
cdr3_nt: TGTGCCAGCAGCCAAGGCGCCCTCAGGACAGGGAAAGCCAGGGAGCAGTACTTC
cdr3_aa: CASSQGALRTGKAREQYF

clone_size: few
j_call: TRBJ2-2
d_call: TRBD2
v_call: TRBV4-1
cdr3_nt: TGCGCCAGCAGCCCAATATCCCTAGCGGGGGCGTCCGGGGAGCTGTTTTTT
cdr3_aa: CASSPISLAGASGELFF

clone_size: few
j_call: TRBJ1-5
d_call: TRBD1
v_call: TRBV19
cdr3_nt: TGTGCCAGTAGTATGTGGAGGGGGCTTCTTAGCAATCAGCCCCAGCATTTT
cdr3_aa: CASSMWRGLLSNQPQHF

clone_size: NA
j_call: TRBJ2-7
d_call: NA
v_call: TRBV28
cdr3_nt: TGTGCCAGCAGACTGACACCGGACCCATTTTCCTACGAGCAGTACTTC
cdr3_aa: CASRLTPDPFSYEQYF

clone_size: many
j_call: TRBJ2-5
d_call: NA
v_call: TRBV6-1
cdr3_nt: TGTGCCAGCAGGGGAGCGGAGACCCAGTACTTC
cdr3_aa: CASRGAETQYF

clone_size: few
j_call: TRBJ2-3
d_call: TRBD2
v_call: TRBV15
cdr3_nt: TGTGCCACCAGCAGTGGGGGGGGACTAGCGGTATCCACAGATACGCAGTATTTT
cdr3_aa: CATSSGGGLAVSTDTQYF

clone_size: many
j_call: TRBJ2-2
d_call: NA
v_call: TRBV3-1
cdr3_nt: TGTGCCAGCAGCACAACAGGGTCGCGGGAGCTGTTTTTT
cdr3_aa: CASSTTGSRELFF

clone_size: many
j_call: TRBJ2-7
d_call: NA
v_call: TRBV20-1
cdr3_nt: TGCAGTGCTAGATTAGCGAGAGGGCCGTTCGAGCAGTACTTC
cdr3_aa: CSARLARGPFEQYF

clone_size: NA
j_call: TRBJ2-7
d_call: TRBD2
v_call: TRBV2
cdr3_nt: TGCGCCAGCAGCCAAGGAATTAGCGGGATCTCCTACGAGCAGTACTTC
cdr3_aa: CASSQGISGISYEQYF

clone_size: many
j_call: TRBJ1-1
d_call: NA
v_call: TRBV5-8
cdr3_nt: TGTGCCAGCAAAACCGGGACACTGAACACTGAAGCTTTCTTT
cdr3_aa: CASKTGTLNTEAFF

clone_size: many
j_call: TRBJ2-7
d_call: TRBD2
v_call: TRBV30
cdr3_nt: TGTGCCTGGAGACCCGGGACTAGCGGGACTTACGAGCAGTACTTC
cdr3_aa: CAWRPGTSGTYEQYF

clone_size: few
j_call: TRBJ2-1
d_call: NA
v_call: TRBV29-1
cdr3_nt: TGCAGCGTTGTACGGGGTTCCTACAATGAGCAGTTCTTC
cdr3_aa: CSVVRGSYNEQFF

clone_size: few
j_call: TRBJ1-1
d_call: TRBD1
v_call: TRBV18
cdr3_nt: TGTGCCAGCTCACCAACAGGGGTGAACACTGAAACTTTCTTT
cdr3_aa: CASSPTGVNTETFF

clone_size: few
j_call: TRBJ2-3
d_call: NA
v_call: TRBV28
cdr3_nt: TGTGCCAGCAGCCCTAGGCGGGTTAGCACAGATACGCAGTATTTT
cdr3_aa: CASSPRRVSTDTQYF

clone_size: NA
j_call: TRBJ2-7
d_call: TRBD1
v_call: TRBV30
cdr3_nt: TGTGCCTGGAGTGAAAGACAGGGGGTCACCGGGGAATACGAGCAGTACTTC
cdr3_aa: CAWSERQGVTGEYEQYF